This T cell receptor (beta chain) is from a study of Ad26.COV2.S vaccination and SARS-CoV-2 variants (dated by TCRdb to about 2021). In terms of the full investigation: Vaccine-arm donors came from COV1001, a multicentre, randomized, double-blind, placebo-controlled phase I-IIa trial of Ad26.COV2.S in healthy adults. Trial participants were randomized into five groups of five, in which low-dose or high-dose Ad26.COV2.S was given once or twice, or placebo was given on both occasions. A total of 32 samples were included in the TCR-sequenced set, comprising roughly 19 Ad26.COV2.S vaccine recipients, 5 placebo recipients and 8 SARS-CoV-2 convalescent individuals. Ad26.COV2.S was administered intramuscularly at 5 x 10^10 or 1 x 10^11 viral particles, either as a single shot or as two shots given 56 days apart. Sequencing of the TCRbeta repertoire served to evaluate the specificity and breadth of SARS-CoV-2-reactive T cell receptors following Ad26.COV2.S vaccination. Blinding of investigators to trial group allocation was maintained during experiments and outcome assessment. The investigation overall reported the following: Substantial breadth of spike-specific CD8+ and CD4+ T cell responses was reported after vaccination. According to the authors, total T cell responses may have been underestimated by the TCR breadth and depth analyses. Compared with placebo recipients, Ad26.COV2.S recipients showed higher spike-specific TCR breadth (P = 0.0014). Vaccine and placebo recipients had similar non-spike TCR breadth, a finding consistent with the vaccine containing only spike. The study was not powered for comparison of responses between vaccine doses or regimens.

The CDR3 sequence holds 16 residues, the cysteine and phenylalanine included. The read is trimmed to its CDR3 DNA, 48 bases read in frame from base 1. The germline V gene (reference sequence) supplies CDR1 SEHNR and CDR2 FQNEAQ. V has 5 bases trimmed and J has 2 bases trimmed; junction bases matching no gene number 7. The immunoSEQ Assay was the method used to sequence TCRbeta CDR3 regions. After extraction, genomic DNA underwent amplification by bias-controlled multiplex PCR, followed by high-throughput sequencing. Processing in the source paper ran as follows. To quantify the absolute abundance of each unique TCRbeta CDR3 region, sequences were collapsed and filtered. T cell fraction was estimated by normalization of TCRbeta template counts to usable DNA, with usable DNA being measured through amplification of reference genes present in all nucleated cells. Repertoire TCRs were annotated as SARS-CoV-2-specific by exact matching of V gene, CDR3 amino acid sequence and J gene to a known reactive TCR set. The reference SARS-CoV-2 TCR set was derived from MIRA and filtered for enrichment in COVID-19-positive ImmuneCODE repertoires, a step that removed public or cross-reactive TCRs. Using the MIRA antigens, annotated TCRs were further analysed by specific ORF or by position within an ORF. Breadth was defined as the number of annotated unique rearrangements divided by the total number of unique productive rearrangements, and depth was defined as the summed frequency of the annotated unique rearrangements. TCR breadth was compared between groups using two-sided Wilcoxon rank-sum tests. What TCRdb holds here is the immuneACCESS table cut down to in-frame rearrangements. Part of the clones is not present; checked against another copy, under half of the missing clones reflect an unresolved V gene, and the others are unexplained. V and J calls and clone size are copied from that table; D and trimming were computed from the DNA. This sample lists 360,000 or so clones; roughly 91% were detected once. The ten largest clonotypes hold 3.4% of the sample.

In the paper's terms, the treatment or condition label means: some 19 received Ad26.COV2.S at low or high dose, single or two shots; five or six received placebo; per-sample allocation not given. For vaccine and placebo recipients, repertoires were sequenced using samples collected on day 63 after the first injection. In Cohort 1b, roughly 25 adults aged 18-55 years were enrolled at a single site in Boston, USA, between 29 July and 7 August 2020. Ad26.COV2.S was a replication-incompetent adenovirus type 26 vector that expressed a prefusion-stabilized SARS-CoV-2 spike protein derived from the original Wuhan strain. Of note for this clone: Its antigen has not been determined. The input lacks base qualities; no much larger clone sits a single base away.

The sample was peripheral blood, taken in a trial of Ad26.COV2.S vaccine versus placebo. The sequence was obtained from a person between 18 and 59 years old who received the Ad26.COV2.S COVID-19 vaccine or a placebo. This chain joins TRBV7-9 to TRBJ1-4; 8 central bases correspond to TRBD1. The DNA is TGTGCCAGCAGCGCTAAAAGGGACAGGACTAATGAAAAACTGTTTTTT. This encodes CASSAKRDRTNEKLFF.